Below, one T cell receptor beta chain is given with its context. This specimen belongs to a study of T cell clones after liver transplantation. Turning to the study itself: Pre-transplant mixed lymphocyte reactions yielded third-party-reactive TCRbeta sequences as comparators for graft-donor-reactive sequences.

Generated by immunoSEQ multiplex PCR, the TCRdb table keeps only in-frame clones and is missing some. The sample carries about 45,000 clones, 86% recorded once. Deletions cut 7 bases from V and 0 bases from J, with 13 bases between. Germline assignment: CDR1 LNHDA and CDR2 SQIVND (reference sequence). CDR3 length: 14 residues. The source was CD4+ T cells from blood, collected 24 months after liver transplant. The TCR comes from a human patient who received a liver transplant. Some T cells may trace back to the graft donor. The chain employs TRBV19 and TRBJ2-7; D possibly matches TRBD1 or TRBD2 (5 bases each). The CDR3 region has the DNA TGTGCCAGTACCAAGGGAGACAGCTCCTACGAGCAGTACTTC. Translating gives CASTKGDSSYEQYF.